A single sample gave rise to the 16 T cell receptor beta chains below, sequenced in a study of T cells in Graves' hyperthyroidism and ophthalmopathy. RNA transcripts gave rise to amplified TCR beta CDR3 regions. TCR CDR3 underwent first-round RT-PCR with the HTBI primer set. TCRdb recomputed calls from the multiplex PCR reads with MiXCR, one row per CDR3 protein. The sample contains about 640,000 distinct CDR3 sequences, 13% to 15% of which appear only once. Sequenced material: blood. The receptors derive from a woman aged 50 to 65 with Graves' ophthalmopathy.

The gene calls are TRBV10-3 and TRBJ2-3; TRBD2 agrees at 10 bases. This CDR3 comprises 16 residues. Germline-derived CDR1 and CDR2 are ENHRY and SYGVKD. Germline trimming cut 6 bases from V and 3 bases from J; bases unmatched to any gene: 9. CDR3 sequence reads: CAIRTLAGVGTDTQYF. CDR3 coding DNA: TGTGCCATCAGAACTCTAGCGGGAGTCGGTACAGATACGCAGTATTTT.

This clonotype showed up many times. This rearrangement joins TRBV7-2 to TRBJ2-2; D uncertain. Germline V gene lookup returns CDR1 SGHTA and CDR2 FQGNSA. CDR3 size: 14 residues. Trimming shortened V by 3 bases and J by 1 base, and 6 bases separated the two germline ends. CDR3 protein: CASSFFMNTGELFF. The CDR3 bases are TGTGCCAGCAGCTTCTTCATGAACACCGGGGAGCTGTTTTTT.

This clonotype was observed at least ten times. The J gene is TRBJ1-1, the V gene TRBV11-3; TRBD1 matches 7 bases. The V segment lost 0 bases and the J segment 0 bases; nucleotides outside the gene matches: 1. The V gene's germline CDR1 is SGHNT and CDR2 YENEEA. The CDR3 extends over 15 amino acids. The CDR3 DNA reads TGTGCCAGCAGCTTAGACAGGGGGATGAACACTGAAGCTTTCTTT. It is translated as CASSLDRGMNTEAFF.

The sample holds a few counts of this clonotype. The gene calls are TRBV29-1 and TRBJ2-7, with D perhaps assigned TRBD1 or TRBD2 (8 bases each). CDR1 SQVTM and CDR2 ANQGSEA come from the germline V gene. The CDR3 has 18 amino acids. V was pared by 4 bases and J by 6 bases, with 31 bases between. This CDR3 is CSVGSKGTGRLLAGEQYF. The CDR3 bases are TGCAGCGTTGGAAGTAAGGGGACAGGACGGTTGCTAGCGGGCGAGCAGTACTTC.

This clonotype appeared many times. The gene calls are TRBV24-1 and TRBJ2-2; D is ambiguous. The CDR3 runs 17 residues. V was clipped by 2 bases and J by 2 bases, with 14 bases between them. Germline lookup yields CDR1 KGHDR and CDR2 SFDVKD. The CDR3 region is CATSDYRAARNTGELFF. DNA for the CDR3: TGTGCCACCAGTGATTACCGGGCAGCCAGAAACACCGGGGAGCTGTTTTTT.

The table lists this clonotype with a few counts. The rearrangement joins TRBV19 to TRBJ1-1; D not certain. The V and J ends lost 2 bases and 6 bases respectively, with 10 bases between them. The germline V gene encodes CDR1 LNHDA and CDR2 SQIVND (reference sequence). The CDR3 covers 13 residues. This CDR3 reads CASSIKSFAEAFF. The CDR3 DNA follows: TGTGCCAGTAGTATAAAAAGTTTCGCTGAAGCTTTCTTT. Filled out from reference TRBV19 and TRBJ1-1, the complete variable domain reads DGGITQSPKYLFRKEGQNVTLSCEQNLNHDAMYWYRQDPGQGLRLIYYSQIVNDFQKGDIAEGYSVSREKKESFPLTVTSAQKNPTAFYLCASSIKSFAEAFFGQGTRLTVV.

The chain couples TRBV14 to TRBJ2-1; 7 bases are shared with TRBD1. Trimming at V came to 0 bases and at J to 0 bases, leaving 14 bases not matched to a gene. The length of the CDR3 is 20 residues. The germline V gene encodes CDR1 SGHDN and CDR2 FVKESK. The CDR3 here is CASSQDKGAPNRSSYNEQFF. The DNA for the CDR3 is TGTGCCAGCAGCCAAGATAAGGGGGCCCCAAACCGAAGCTCCTACAATGAGCAGTTCTTC.

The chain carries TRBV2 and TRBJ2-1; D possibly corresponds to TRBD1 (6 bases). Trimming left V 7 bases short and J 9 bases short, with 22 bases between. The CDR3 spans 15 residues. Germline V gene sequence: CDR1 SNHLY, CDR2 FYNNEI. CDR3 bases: TGTGCCAGCATTCTGGGGGCAGGGGCACGCAGTGAGCAGTTCTTC. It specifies CASILGAGARSEQFF.

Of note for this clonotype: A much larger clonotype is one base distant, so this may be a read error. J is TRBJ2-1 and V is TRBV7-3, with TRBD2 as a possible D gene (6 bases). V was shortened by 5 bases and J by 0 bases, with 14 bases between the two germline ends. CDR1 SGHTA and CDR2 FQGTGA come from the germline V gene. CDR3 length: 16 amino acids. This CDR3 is CASSEVAGNSYNEQFF. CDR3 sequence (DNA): TGTGCCAGCAGCGAAGTGGCGGGAAACTCCTACAATGAGCAGTTCTTC.

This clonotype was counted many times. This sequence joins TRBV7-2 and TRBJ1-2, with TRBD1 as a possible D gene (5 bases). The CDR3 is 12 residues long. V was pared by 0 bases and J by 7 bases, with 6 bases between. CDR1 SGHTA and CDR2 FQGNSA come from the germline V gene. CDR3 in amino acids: CASSLAGAGYTF. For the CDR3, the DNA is TGTGCCAGCAGCTTAGCAGGGGCTGGCTACACCTTC. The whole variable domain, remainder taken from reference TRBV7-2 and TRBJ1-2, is GAGVSQSPSNKVTEKGKDVELRCDPISGHTALYWYRQSLGQGLEFLIYFQGNSAPDKSGLPSDRFSAERTGGSVSTLTIQRTQQEDSAVYLCASSLAGAGYTFGSGTRLTVV.

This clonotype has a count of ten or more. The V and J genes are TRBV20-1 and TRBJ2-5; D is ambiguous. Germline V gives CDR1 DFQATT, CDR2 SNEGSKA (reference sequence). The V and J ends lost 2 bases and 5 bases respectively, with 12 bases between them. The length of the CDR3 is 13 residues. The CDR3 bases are TGCAGTGCTAGACGGGTCGTAGGGGAGACCCAGTACTTC. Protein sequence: CSARRVVGETQYF.

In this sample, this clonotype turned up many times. CDR3 protein: CASSTTGTSGKETQYF. For the CDR3, the DNA is TGTGCCAGCAGCACCACCGGGACTAGCGGGAAGGAGACCCAGTACTTC. The gene calls are TRBV5-8 and TRBJ2-5, with 13 bases that match TRBD2. The CDR3 totals 16 residues. The ends lost 4 bases at V and 5 bases at J; junction bases unmatched: 8. Germline lookup yields CDR1 SGHTS and CDR2 YDEGEE.

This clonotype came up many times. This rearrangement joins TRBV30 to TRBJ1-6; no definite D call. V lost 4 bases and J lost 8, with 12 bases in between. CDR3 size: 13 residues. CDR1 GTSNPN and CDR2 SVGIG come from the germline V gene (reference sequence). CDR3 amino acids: CAWTEGHYSPLHF. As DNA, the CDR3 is TGTGCCTGGACAGAAGGGCATTATTCACCCCTCCACTTT.

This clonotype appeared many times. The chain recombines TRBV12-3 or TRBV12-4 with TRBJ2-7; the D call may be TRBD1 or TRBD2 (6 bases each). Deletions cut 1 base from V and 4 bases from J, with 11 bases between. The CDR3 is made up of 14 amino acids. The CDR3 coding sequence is TGTGCCAGCAGTTTAGTTGCGGGACATTACGAGCAGTACTTC. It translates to CASSLVAGHYEQYF.

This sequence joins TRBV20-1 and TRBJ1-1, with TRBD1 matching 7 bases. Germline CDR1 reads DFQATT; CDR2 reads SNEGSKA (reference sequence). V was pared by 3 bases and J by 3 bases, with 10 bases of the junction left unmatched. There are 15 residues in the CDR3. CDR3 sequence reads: CSASPKLRGHTEAFF. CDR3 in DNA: TGCAGTGCTAGCCCGAAATTGAGGGGGCACACTGAAGCTTTCTTT.

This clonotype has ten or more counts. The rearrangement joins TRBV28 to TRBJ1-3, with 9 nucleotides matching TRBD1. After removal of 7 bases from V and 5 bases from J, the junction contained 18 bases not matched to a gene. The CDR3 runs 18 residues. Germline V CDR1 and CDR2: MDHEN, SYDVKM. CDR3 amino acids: CASMGLTGGKNGRNTIYF. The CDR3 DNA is TGTGCCAGCATGGGTTTGACAGGGGGAAAGAACGGTAGAAACACCATATATTTT. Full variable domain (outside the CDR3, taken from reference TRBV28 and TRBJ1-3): DVKVTQSSRYLVKRTGEKVFLECVQDMDHENMFWYRQDPGLGLRLIYFSYDVKMKEKGDIPEGYSVSREKKERFSLILESASTNQTSMYLCASMGLTGGKNGRNTIYFGEGSWLTVV.